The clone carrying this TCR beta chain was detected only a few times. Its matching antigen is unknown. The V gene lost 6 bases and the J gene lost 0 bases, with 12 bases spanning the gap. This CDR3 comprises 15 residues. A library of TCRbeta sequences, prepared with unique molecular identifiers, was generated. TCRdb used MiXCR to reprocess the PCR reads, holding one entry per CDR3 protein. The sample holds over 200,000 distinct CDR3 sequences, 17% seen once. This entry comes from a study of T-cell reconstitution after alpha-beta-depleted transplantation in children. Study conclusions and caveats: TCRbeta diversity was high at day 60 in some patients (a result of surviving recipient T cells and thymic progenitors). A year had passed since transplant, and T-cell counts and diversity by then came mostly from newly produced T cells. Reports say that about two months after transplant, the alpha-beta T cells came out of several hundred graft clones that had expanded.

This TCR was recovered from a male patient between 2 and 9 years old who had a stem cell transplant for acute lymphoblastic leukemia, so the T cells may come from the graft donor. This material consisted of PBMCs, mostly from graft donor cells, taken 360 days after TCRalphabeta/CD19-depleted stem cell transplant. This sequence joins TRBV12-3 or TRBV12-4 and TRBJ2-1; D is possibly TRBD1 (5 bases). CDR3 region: CASRDKESSYNEQFF. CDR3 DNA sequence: TGTGCCAGCAGGGACAAGGAGAGCTCCTACAATGAGCAGTTCTTC.